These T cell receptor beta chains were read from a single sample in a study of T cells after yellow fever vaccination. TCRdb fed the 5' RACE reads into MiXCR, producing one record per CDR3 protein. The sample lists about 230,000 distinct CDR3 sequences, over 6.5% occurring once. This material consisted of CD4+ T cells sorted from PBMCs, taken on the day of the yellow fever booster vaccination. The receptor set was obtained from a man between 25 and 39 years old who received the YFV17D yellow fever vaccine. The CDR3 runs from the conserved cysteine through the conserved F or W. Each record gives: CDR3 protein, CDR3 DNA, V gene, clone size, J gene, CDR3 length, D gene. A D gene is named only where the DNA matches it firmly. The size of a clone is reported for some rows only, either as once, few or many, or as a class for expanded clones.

CASSVSSNEKLFF | TGTGCCAGCTCCGTAAGCTCTAATGAAAAACTGTTTTTT | TRBV12-3/TRBV12-4 | few | TRBJ1-4 | 13 | NA
CASSQEGGELSYEQYF | TGTGCCAGCAGCCAAGAGGGGGGGGAGCTTTCCTACGAGCAGTACTTC | TRBV4-2 | many | TRBJ2-7 | 16 | TRBD2
CASARTGTYEQYF | TGTGCTAGTGCTCGGACAGGGACCTACGAGCAGTACTTC | TRBV12-5 | NA | TRBJ2-7 | 13 | TRBD1
CASSLFRSGNTGELFF | TGTGCCAGCAGTTTATTCAGGTCAGGGAACACCGGGGAGCTGTTTTTT | TRBV28 | few | TRBJ2-2 | 16 | NA
CASRRTGRDTQYF | TGTGCCAGCAGACGGACAGGGAGAGATACGCAGTATTTT | TRBV28 | many | TRBJ2-3 | 13 | TRBD1
CASSLVGGGSYNEQFF | TGTGCCAGCAGCTTAGTGGGGGGAGGATCCTACAATGAGCAGTTCTTC | TRBV7-8 | many | TRBJ2-1 | 16 | NA
CAIRRDSGDTQYF | TGTGCCATCAGGCGGGACTCCGGCGATACGCAGTATTTT | TRBV10-3 | NA | TRBJ2-3 | 13 | NA
CASTPEPVLYGYTF | TGTGCCAGCACTCCGGAGCCGGTTCTTTATGGCTACACCTTC | TRBV12-3/TRBV12-4 | NA | TRBJ1-2 | 14 | NA
CASSSRDTNEKLFF | TGCGCCAGCAGCAGCCGGGACACCAATGAAAAACTGTTTTTT | TRBV4-1 | few | TRBJ1-4 | 14 | NA
CAFSSGTLGPISAYEQYF | TGTGCCTTCAGTTCCGGGACCCTTGGGCCGATCAGCGCTTACGAGCAGTACTTC | TRBV2 | few | TRBJ2-7 | 18 | NA
CASSTGGGSNIQYF | TGTGCCAGCAGTACGGGGGGCGGATCGAACATTCAGTACTTC | TRBV12-3/TRBV12-4 | many | TRBJ2-4 | 14 | NA
CSARDRGGYYNEQFF | TGCAGTGCTAGAGATCGTGGGGGGTATTACAATGAGCAGTTCTTC | TRBV20-1 | NA | TRBJ2-1 | 15 | NA
CASRRGGLGDYGYTF | TGTGCCAGCAGGCGGGGAGGATTGGGAGACTATGGCTACACCTTC | TRBV7-2 | NA | TRBJ1-2 | 15 | NA
CSARRDQETQYF | TGCAGTGCACGGAGAGACCAAGAGACCCAGTACTTC | TRBV20-1 | NA | TRBJ2-5 | 12 | NA
CASSLYETQYF | TGTGCCAGCAGTTTATATGAGACCCAGTACTTC | TRBV28 | many | TRBJ2-5 | 11 | NA